Following are 22 T cell receptor beta chains from one sample sequenced in a study of CD8 T cells in ankylosing spondylitis. For these TCRs, the target antigens are not known. TCRdb itself ran the 5' RACE reads through MiXCR, one entry per CDR3 protein. The repertoire holds about 840,000 distinct CDR3 sequences, with approximately 12% as singletons. General study points: Several highly homologous variants formed a TCR beta motif that appeared characteristic of ankylosing spondylitis blood.

The sequenced material came from blood, either unsorted or a sorted T cell fraction (not recorded which). Receptors originate from a male donor with ankylosing spondylitis.

CDR3 residues: CASSYYGPHTTEAFF. The DNA for the CDR3 is TGTGCCAGCAGTTACTATGGCCCCCATACGACTGAAGCTTTCTTT. V gene TRBV6-2 or TRBV6-3 combines with J gene TRBJ1-1; no clear D. The CDR3 is 15 amino acids. From germline, CDR1 is MNHEY and CDR2 SVGEGT. The ends were cut back, 1 base at V and 5 bases at J, with 14 bases in the middle.

The chain links TRBV12-3 or TRBV12-4 to TRBJ2-7; 8 nucleotides agree with TRBD2. V dropped 6 bases and J dropped 2; count of bases not matched to a gene: 9. The CDR3 is made up of 15 amino acids. CDR3 in DNA: TGTGCCAGCAGCCGCAGACTAGCGTCGGCCTACGAGCAGTACTTC. Amino acids: CASSRRLASAYEQYF.

This clonotype was detected ten times or more. J is TRBJ2-3 and V is TRBV7-2; 10 nucleotides match TRBD2. Looked up from germline, CDR1 is SGHTA and CDR2 is FQGNSA. The CDR3 totals 16 residues. J was trimmed by 0 bases and V by 5 bases; bases with no gene match: 5. CDR3 in amino acids: CASSLRSGGSTDTQYF. CDR3 nucleotides: TGTGCCAGCAGCCTCCGTAGCGGGGGGAGCACAGATACGCAGTATTTT.

The genes are TRBV6-5 and TRBJ1-2; 7 nucleotides match TRBD1. This CDR3 is 11 amino acids long. Germline V gene data show CDR1 as MNHEY and CDR2 as SVGAGI. Trimming removed 5 bases from V and 8 bases from J; junction bases left unmatched: 2. The CDR3 nucleotides read TGTGCCAGCAGTACCAGGGGGGGCTACACCTTC. Encoded protein: CASSTRGGYTF.

The sample holds a few counts of this clonotype. The chain uses TRBV2 and TRBJ2-1, with D unclear. The germline V gene has CDR1 SNHLY and CDR2 FYNNEI. The CDR3 spans 15 residues. V gave up 4 bases and J gave up 0 bases, with 10 bases separating them. CDR3 protein: CASSADSSSYNEQFF. CDR3 DNA: TGTGCCAGCAGTGCTGACTCAAGCTCCTACAATGAGCAGTTCTTC.

V usage is TRBV10-3 and J usage is TRBJ2-5; TRBD2 matches at 10 bases. Germline CDR1 and CDR2: ENHRY and SYGVKD. This CDR3 has 14 amino acids. V dropped 7 bases and J dropped 5; count of bases not matched to a gene: 7. CDR3 amino acids: CAIKASGSGETQYF. The CDR3 DNA is TGTGCCATCAAGGCTAGCGGGAGCGGGGAGACCCAGTACTTC.

The gene calls are TRBV12-5 and TRBJ1-1; tentative D call: TRBD1 (5 bases). V was shortened by 4 bases and J by 3 bases, with 9 bases between the two germline ends. The CDR3 is 13 amino acids. CDR1 is LGHNT and CDR2 is FRNRAP in the germline V gene. The DNA for the CDR3 is TGTGCTAGTGGTTCGGGGGGGTACACTGAAGCTTTCTTT. Its protein is CASGSGGYTEAFF.

The CDR3 loop reads CASRGPGNSPLHF. DNA for the CDR3: TGTGCCAGCCGGGGGCCGGGGAATTCACCCCTCCACTTT. The genes are TRBV7-9 and TRBJ1-6, with a possible D match to TRBD1 (6 bases). CDR1 is SEHNR, CDR2 FQNEAQ, per germline (reference sequence). The CDR3 spans 13 residues. The V and J ends lost 8 bases and 7 bases respectively, with 12 bases between them.

The V gene is TRBV6-1, the J gene TRBJ2-7, with 10 bases fitting TRBD1. This CDR3 comprises 15 residues. Germline CDR1 is MNHNS and CDR2 is SASEGT. The J segment lost 3 bases and the V segment lost 3 bases, leaving 5 bases of the junction unmatched. CDR3 amino acids: CASSEPGTGDYEQYF. The CDR3 DNA reads as TGTGCCAGCAGTGAGCCCGGGACAGGGGACTACGAGCAGTACTTC.

The chain links TRBV27 to TRBJ2-1, with TRBD2 matching 13 bases. The CDR3 loop spans 15 amino acids. The junction had 7 bases not matched to a gene; V was cut back by 5 bases and J by 9 bases. Germline assignment: CDR1 MNHEY and CDR2 SMNVEV (reference sequence). The CDR3, as DNA: TGTGCCAGCAGTCACGGACTAGCGGGAGCGGGTGAGCAGTTCTTC. It is translated as CASSHGLAGAGEQFF.

The chain employs TRBV6-6 and TRBJ2-1, with 8 bases identical to TRBD1. Germline trimming cut 7 bases from V and 10 bases from J; bases unmatched to any gene: 6. The CDR3 runs to 12 residues. The germline V gene has CDR1 MNHNY and CDR2 SVGAGI (reference sequence). The CDR3 here is CASNQGALEQFF. The CDR3 region has the DNA TGTGCCAGCAACCAGGGGGCCCTGGAGCAGTTCTTC.

This clonotype was detected only a few times. V and J are TRBV12-3 or TRBV12-4 and TRBJ2-1, with TRBD2 matching over 9 bases. The CDR3 consists of 15 residues. Unmatched junction bases numbered 3, after V lost 2 bases and J lost 4 bases. CDR3 protein: CASSLFLAGYNEQFF. The CDR3 DNA reads as TGTGCCAGCAGTTTATTCCTAGCGGGGTACAATGAGCAGTTCTTC.

This clonotype was picked up many times. The chain has TRBV20-1 and TRBJ1-2; maybe TRBD1 (6 bases). Trimming pared 6 bases from V and 8 bases from J, leaving 22 bases between. This CDR3 has 14 amino acids. Germline assignment: CDR1 DFQATT and CDR2 SNEGSKA (reference sequence). The CDR3: CSALVGRGRQGYTF. The CDR3 DNA is TGCAGTGCCCTCGTGGGCAGGGGACGACAGGGCTACACCTTC.

This clonotype was found a few times. The rearrangement joins TRBV29-1 to TRBJ1-2, with D possibly TRBD1 on 5 matching bases. Germline loops: CDR1 SQVTM, CDR2 ANQGSEA. The CDR3 is 16 amino acids. The V end was cut by 2 bases, the J end by 4 bases, with 20 bases between. CDR3 sequence reads: CSVERGPTDATYGYTF. The CDR3 DNA sequence: TGCAGCGTTGAAAGGGGTCCGACAGATGCCACCTATGGCTACACCTTC.

This clonotype has just a few counts. The gene calls are TRBV11-3 and TRBJ1-1; D is perhaps TRBD1 (6 bases). Deletions cut 6 bases from V and 1 base from J, with 12 bases between. The CDR3 totals 14 residues. Germline V gene sequence: CDR1 SGHNT, CDR2 YENEEA. CDR3 bases: TGTGCCAGCAGTAGGGGACATCCGAACACTGAAGCTTTCTTT. Its protein is CASSRGHPNTEAFF.

This clonotype was seen a few times. Here the CDR3 reads CASSYPATDTQYF. The DNA for the CDR3 is TGTGCCAGCAGTTACCCAGCTACAGATACGCAGTATTTT. The chain combines TRBV6-5 with TRBJ2-3; D uncertain. Per germline, CDR1 MNHEY and CDR2 SVGAGI. V lost 2 bases and J 3 bases, leaving 6 bases between the germline ends. The CDR3 extends over 13 amino acids.

The V call is TRBV6-2 or TRBV6-3, the J call TRBJ1-2; the D gene is possibly TRBD1 (5 bases). Germline CDR1 reads MNHEY; CDR2 reads SVGEGT. This CDR3 is built from 16 residues. V shed 5 bases and J shed 0 bases, with 16 bases lying between them. CDR3 nucleotides: TGTGCCAGCAGTGCCCTCCGGGACCGACCTAACTATGGCTACACCTTC. Residues: CASSALRDRPNYGYTF.

Only a few counts were recorded for this clonotype. The chain employs TRBV12-3 or TRBV12-4 and TRBJ2-2, with a tentative D call TRBD2 (5 bases). V was cut by 4 bases and J by 13 bases, with 13 bases left in between. This CDR3 spans 12 amino acids. As DNA, the CDR3 is TGTGCCAGCAGTTATGTTGGGAGCGGGCTGTTTTTT. Its translation: CASSYVGSGLFF.

This clonotype was observed at least ten times. J is TRBJ2-2 and V is TRBV5-1, with 12 bases that match TRBD1. CDR3 length: 16 residues. Trimming cost V 2 bases and J 2 bases; bases outside gene matches: 1. Germline V CDR1 and CDR2: SGHRS, YFSETQ. CDR3 DNA sequence: TGCGCCAGCAGCTTCGGGACAGGGGGCAACACCGGGGAGCTGTTTTTT. Residues: CASSFGTGGNTGELFF.

This sequence joins TRBV20-1 and TRBJ2-7; 7 nucleotides align to TRBD2. Germline V gene lookup returns CDR1 DFQATT and CDR2 SNEGSKA (reference sequence). Trimming cost V 6 bases and J 9 bases; bases outside gene matches: 11. This CDR3 region has 12 residues. CDR3 nucleotides: TGCAGTGCCCTTTTGGGGGGGGGATGGCAGTACTTC. As protein: CSALLGGGWQYF.

This chain links TRBV29-1 with TRBJ2-5, with 10 bases matching TRBD2. The CDR3 totals 15 residues. Per germline, CDR1 SQVTM and CDR2 ANQGSEA. V shed 7 bases and J 5 bases; nucleotides not matched to a gene: 13. This CDR3 reads CSAGTSEPPEETQYF. For the CDR3, the DNA is TGCAGCGCTGGGACTAGCGAGCCCCCGGAGGAGACCCAGTACTTC.

This clonotype appeared a few times. This chain joins TRBV12-3 or TRBV12-4 and TRBJ2-1, with TRBD2 matching 7 bases. This CDR3 has 15 residues. The junction had 6 bases not matched to a gene; V was cut back by 4 bases and J by 3 bases. CDR3 amino acids: CASSSQSGDYNEQFF. CDR3 nucleotide sequence: TGTGCCAGCAGTTCCCAAAGCGGGGACTACAATGAGCAGTTCTTC.